The present T cell receptor beta chain was sequenced within a study of cytomegalovirus exposure and HLA in healthy donors (TCRdb year 2017). Some background on the complete study: According to a later analysis, one platform produced both the 110 or so validation repertoires and the approximately 670 repertoires of the first cohort. The study aimed to test whether signatures of past pathogen exposure could be identified by cataloging public T cell receptors. To predict cytomegalovirus infection status, the study brought together high-throughput TCR immunosequencing, statistical association of individual TCRs with disease status, and machine learning. A separate validation cohort of about 110 different subjects was used in addition to the approximately 640-subject first cohort.

Trimming accounts for 2 bases at V and 7 bases at J, while the number of junction bases matched to no gene is 6. Reading the germline V gene gives CDR1 MNHEY and CDR2 SVGAGI. Counted from cysteine to phenylalanine, this CDR3 has 14 amino acids. Just the 42-base CDR3 DNA is kept, in frame starting at base 1. The donors were included in the validation cohort of over a hundred subjects, a group kept apart from the roughly 610-subject first cohort. The library was prepared using the immunoSEQ multiplex PCR assay. Regarding the original processing steps: A statistical classification framework was built to diagnose cytomegalovirus status from the catalog of TCR beta chain sequences. TCRdb stores this immuneACCESS table with in-frame sequences only. Part of the clones is absent; in the studies checked, under half of the shortfall reflects unresolved V genes, and no reason is known for the rest. V, J and clone size derive from that table, while D and trimming were established from the DNA sequence. The sample has roughly 63,000 clones on record, 89% of them singletons. Of the sample, approximately 1.2% falls within the top ten clones.

About this clone itself: No antigen is known for it. No per-base quality is available; no much larger clone lies one base away.

What the research found in general, with its limitations: The classifier was reported to diagnose cytomegalovirus status with high specificity and sensitivity in both the original cohort and the validation cohort. A few of the identified cytomegalovirus-associated TCR beta chains were confirmed in vitro to be specific for cytomegalovirus antigens. The study listed approximately 150 TCR beta chains as associated with cytomegalovirus. In a later analysis, TCRs clustered in the first cohort were found to also tend to co-occur in the 100 to 150 validation repertoires, with about 94% of cluster scores above 0. The authors suggested that the approach could potentially be extended to other disease states and immunological phenotypes. Most TCR sequences were observed very rarely across donors, whereas some public TCRs were present in many individuals. The validation cohort had no HLA typing available for a later analysis, so co-occurrence within that cohort was assessed over all 120 or so repertoires.

The clonotype originates from a woman aged 18-35 years in good health and CMV-seronegative. The chain uses TRBV6-5 and TRBJ2-7, and 9 bases in between align with TRBD1. The sequenced sample consisted of PBMCs. The sequenced DNA: TGTGCCAGCAGTTACCTCGGGACAGGGACGGAGCAGTACTTC. This is translated as CASSYLGTGTEQYF.